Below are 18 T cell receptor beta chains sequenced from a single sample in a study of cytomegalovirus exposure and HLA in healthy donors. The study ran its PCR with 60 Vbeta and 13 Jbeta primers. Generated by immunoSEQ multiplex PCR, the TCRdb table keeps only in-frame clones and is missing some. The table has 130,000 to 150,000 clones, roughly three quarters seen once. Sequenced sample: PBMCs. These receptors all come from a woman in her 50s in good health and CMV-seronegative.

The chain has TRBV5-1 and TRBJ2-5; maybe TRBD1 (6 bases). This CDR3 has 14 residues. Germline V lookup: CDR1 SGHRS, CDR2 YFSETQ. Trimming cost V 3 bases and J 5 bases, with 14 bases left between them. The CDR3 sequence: CASSWKGGEETQYF. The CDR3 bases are TGCGCCAGCAGCTGGAAAGGGGGTGAGGAGACCCAGTACTTC.

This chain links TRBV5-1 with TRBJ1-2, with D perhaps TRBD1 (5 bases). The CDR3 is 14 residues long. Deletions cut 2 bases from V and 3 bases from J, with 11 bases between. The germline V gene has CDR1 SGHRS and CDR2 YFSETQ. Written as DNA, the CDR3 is TGCGCCAGCAGCTTATCAGGGAGGGACTATGGCTACACCTTC. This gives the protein CASSLSGRDYGYTF.

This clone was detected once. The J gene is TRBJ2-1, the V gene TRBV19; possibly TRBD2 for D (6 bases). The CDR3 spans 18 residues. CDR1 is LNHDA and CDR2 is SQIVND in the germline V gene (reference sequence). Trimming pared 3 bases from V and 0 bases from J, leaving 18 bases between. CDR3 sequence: CASSMGGGVGNSYNEQFF. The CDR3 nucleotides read TGTGCCAGTAGTATGGGGGGTGGGGTGGGGAACTCCTACAATGAGCAGTTCTTC.

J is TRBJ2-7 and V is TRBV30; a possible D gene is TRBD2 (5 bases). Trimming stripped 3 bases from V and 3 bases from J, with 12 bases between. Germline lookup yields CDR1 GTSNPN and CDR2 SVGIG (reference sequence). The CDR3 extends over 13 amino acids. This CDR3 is CAWRETGYYEQYF. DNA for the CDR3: TGTGCCTGGAGGGAAACGGGATACTACGAGCAGTACTTC.

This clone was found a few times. The chain's CDR3 is CASSFWGDTEAFF. Written as DNA, the CDR3 is TGTGCCAGCAGCTTTTGGGGGGACACTGAAGCTTTCTTT. The chain uses TRBV5-4 and TRBJ1-1, with D perhaps matching TRBD1 (5 bases). CDR3 length: 13 residues. V lost 2 bases and J 3 bases, leaving 8 bases between the germline ends. Germline V gives CDR1 SGHNT, CDR2 YYREEE (reference sequence).

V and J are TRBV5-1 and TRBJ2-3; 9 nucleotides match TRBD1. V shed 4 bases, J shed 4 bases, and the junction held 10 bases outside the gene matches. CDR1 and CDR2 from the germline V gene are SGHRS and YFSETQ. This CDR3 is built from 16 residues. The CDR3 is CASSRGDRVASDTQYF. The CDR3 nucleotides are TGCGCCAGCAGCCGAGGGGACAGGGTCGCTTCAGATACGCAGTATTTT.

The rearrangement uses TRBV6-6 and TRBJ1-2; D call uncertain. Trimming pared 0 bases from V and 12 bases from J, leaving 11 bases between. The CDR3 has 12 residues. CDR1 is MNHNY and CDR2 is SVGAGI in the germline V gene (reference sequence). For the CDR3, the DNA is TGTGCCAGCAGTTACTCGGGAGGGTTGCACACCTTC. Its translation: CASSYSGGLHTF.

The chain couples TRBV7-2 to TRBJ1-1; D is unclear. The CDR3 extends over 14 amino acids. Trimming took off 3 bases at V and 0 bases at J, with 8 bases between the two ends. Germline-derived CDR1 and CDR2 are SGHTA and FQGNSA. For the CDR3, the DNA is TGTGCCAGCAGCTTTTCCAGTCTGAACACTGAAGCTTTCTTT. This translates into CASSFSSLNTEAFF.

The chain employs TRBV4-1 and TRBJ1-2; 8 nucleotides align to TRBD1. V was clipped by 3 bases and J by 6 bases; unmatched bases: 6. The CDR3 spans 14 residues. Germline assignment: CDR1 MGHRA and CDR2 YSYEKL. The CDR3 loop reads CASSQEQGVDGYTF. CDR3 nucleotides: TGCGCCAGCAGCCAGGAACAGGGGGTTGATGGCTACACCTTC.

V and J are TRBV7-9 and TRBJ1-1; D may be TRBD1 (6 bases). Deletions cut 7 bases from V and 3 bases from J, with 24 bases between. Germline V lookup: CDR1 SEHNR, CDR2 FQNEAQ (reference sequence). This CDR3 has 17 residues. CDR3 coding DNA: TGTGCCAGCATACCAGCCGGTGGGGGGGGCGACCACACTGAAGCTTTCTTT. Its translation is CASIPAGGGGDHTEAFF.

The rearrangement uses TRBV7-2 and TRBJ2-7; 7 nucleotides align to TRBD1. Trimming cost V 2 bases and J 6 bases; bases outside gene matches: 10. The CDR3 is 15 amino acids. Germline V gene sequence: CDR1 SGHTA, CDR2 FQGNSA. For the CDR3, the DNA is TGTGCCAGCAGCTTAAGGGGGCAGGCCCCGTTCGAGCAGTACTTC. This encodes CASSLRGQAPFEQYF.

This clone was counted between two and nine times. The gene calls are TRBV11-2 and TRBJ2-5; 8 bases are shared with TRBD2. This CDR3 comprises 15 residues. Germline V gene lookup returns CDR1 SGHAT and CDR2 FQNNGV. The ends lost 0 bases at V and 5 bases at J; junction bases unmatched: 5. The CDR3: CASSLEGGGGETQYF. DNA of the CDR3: TGTGCCAGCAGCTTAGAGGGAGGCGGGGGGGAGACCCAGTACTTC.

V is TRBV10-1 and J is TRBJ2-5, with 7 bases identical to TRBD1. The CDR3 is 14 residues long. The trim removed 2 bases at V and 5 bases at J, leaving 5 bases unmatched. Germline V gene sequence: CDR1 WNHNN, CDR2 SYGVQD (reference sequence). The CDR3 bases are TGCGCCAGCAGTGAGGCCGGGACAGTTGAGACCCAGTACTTC. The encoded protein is CASSEAGTVETQYF.

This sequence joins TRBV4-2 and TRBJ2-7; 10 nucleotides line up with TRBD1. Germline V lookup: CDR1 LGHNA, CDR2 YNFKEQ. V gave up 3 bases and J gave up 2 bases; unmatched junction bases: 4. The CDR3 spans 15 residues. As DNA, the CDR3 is TGTGCCAGCAGCCATGGGGACAGGGGCGCCTACGAGCAGTACTTC. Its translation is CASSHGDRGAYEQYF.

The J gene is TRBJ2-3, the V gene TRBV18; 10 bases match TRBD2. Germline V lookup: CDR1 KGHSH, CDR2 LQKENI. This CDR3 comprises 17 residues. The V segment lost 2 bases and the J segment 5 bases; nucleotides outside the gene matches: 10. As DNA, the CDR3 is TGTGCCAGCTCACCAGGAAGGCTAGCGGGGGAGGAAGATACGCAGTATTTT. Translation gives CASSPGRLAGEEDTQYF.

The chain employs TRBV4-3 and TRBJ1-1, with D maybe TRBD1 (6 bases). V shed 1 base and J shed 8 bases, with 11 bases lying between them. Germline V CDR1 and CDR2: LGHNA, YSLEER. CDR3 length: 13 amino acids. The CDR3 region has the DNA TGCGCCAGCAGCCAAGCGCAGGGGCGGGAAGCTTTCTTT. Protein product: CASSQAQGREAFF.

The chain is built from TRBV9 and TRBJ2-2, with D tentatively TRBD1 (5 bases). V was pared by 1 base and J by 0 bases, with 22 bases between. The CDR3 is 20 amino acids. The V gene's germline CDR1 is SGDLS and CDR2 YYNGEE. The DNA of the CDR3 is TGTGCCAGCAGCGTACTTGGGGTAAGGGGAACCCAAACGAACACCGGGGAGCTGTTTTTT. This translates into CASSVLGVRGTQTNTGELFF.

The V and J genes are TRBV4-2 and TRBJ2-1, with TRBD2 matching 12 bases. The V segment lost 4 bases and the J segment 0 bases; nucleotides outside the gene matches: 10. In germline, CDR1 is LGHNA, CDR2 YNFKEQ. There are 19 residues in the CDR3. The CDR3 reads CASSRELAGGLSSYNEQFF. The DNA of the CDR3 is TGTGCCAGCAGCCGAGAACTAGCGGGGGGACTCAGCTCCTACAATGAGCAGTTCTTC.